The 29 T cell receptor beta chains below all came from one sample that was sequenced in a study of cytomegalovirus exposure and HLA in healthy donors. Primers for the PCR totalled 60 Vbeta and 13 Jbeta. This table comes from immunoSEQ multiplex PCR, and its TCRdb copy is limited to in-frame clones, with some not included. Among approximately 110,000 clones listed, approximately 71% were seen once. Material for sequencing was PBMCs. The receptors come from a man aged 40-55 years in good health and CMV-seronegative.

The V call is TRBV10-3, the J call TRBJ2-1; 12 bases are a match to TRBD2. Germline V gene sequence: CDR1 ENHRY, CDR2 SYGVKD. J lost 7 bases, V lost 3 bases, and 10 bases had no gene match. CDR3 length equals 17 residues. CDR3 amino acids: CAISDPSLAGGLNEQFF. Written as DNA, the CDR3 is TGTGCCATCAGTGACCCGTCCCTAGCGGGGGGGCTGAATGAGCAGTTCTTC.

This clone was found many times. The rearrangement joins TRBV19 to TRBJ2-2, with TRBD2 identical over 8 bases. The CDR3 spans 16 residues. Germline-derived CDR1 and CDR2 are LNHDA and SQIVND (reference sequence). V shed 5 bases, J shed 5 bases, and the junction held 10 bases outside the gene matches. The CDR3 sequence: CASSPSLGGETGELFF. The CDR3 coding sequence is TGTGCCAGTAGTCCTAGCCTCGGGGGGGAAACCGGGGAGCTGTTTTTT.

The V call is TRBV7-9, the J call TRBJ2-7, with 8 bases fitting TRBD1. V shed 0 bases and J 3 bases; nucleotides not matched to a gene: 4. Germline CDR1 is SEHNR and CDR2 is FQNEAQ (reference sequence). CDR3 length: 15 amino acids. As DNA, the CDR3 is TGTGCCAGCAGCTTAGCCGCCGGGACAGGCTACGAGCAGTACTTC. Its translation is CASSLAAGTGYEQYF.

This chain links TRBV7-2 with TRBJ2-1; 15 bases agree with TRBD2. V was pared by 4 bases and J by 7 bases, with 5 bases of the junction left unmatched. The germline V gene has CDR1 SGHTA and CDR2 FQGNSA. The CDR3 sequence is 16 residues long. The CDR3 sequence is CASSWTSGGAQNEQFF. The CDR3 coding sequence is TGTGCCAGCAGCTGGACTAGCGGGGGGGCCCAAAATGAGCAGTTCTTC. The full variable domain, with the rest looked up from reference TRBV7-2 and TRBJ2-1, is GAGVSQSPSNKVTEKGKDVELRCDPISGHTALYWYRQSLGQGLEFLIYFQGNSAPDKSGLPSDRFSAERTGGSVSTLTIQRTQQEDSAVYLCASSWTSGGAQNEQFFGPGTRLTVL.

The chain recombines TRBV4-1 with TRBJ1-5; 7 positions agree with TRBD1. The ends lost 1 base at V and 0 bases at J; junction bases unmatched: 3. The CDR3 is 16 amino acids. Germline V CDR1 and CDR2: MGHRA, YSYEKL. CDR3 region: CASSQVWTGSNQPQHF. DNA for the CDR3: TGCGCCAGCAGCCAAGTGTGGACAGGTAGCAATCAGCCCCAGCATTTT.

The gene calls are TRBV28 and TRBJ1-1; TRBD1 is a possible D gene (6 bases). The V gene's germline CDR1 is MDHEN and CDR2 SYDVKM. CDR3 length: 13 residues. Trimming cost V 5 bases and J 2 bases, with 9 bases left between them. The chain's CDR3 is CASSRQANTEAFF. For the CDR3, the DNA is TGTGCCAGCAGTCGACAGGCCAACACTGAAGCTTTCTTT. The variable domain in full, with the rest retrieved from reference TRBV28 and TRBJ1-1, is DVKVTQSSRYLVKRTGEKVFLECVQDMDHENMFWYRQDPGLGLRLIYFSYDVKMKEKGDIPEGYSVSREKKERFSLILESASTNQTSMYLCASSRQANTEAFFGQGTRLTVV.

The V gene is TRBV7-6, the J gene TRBJ1-5; D call uncertain. The ends were cut back, 1 base at V and 6 bases at J, with 7 bases in the middle. Germline V gives CDR1 SGHVS, CDR2 FNYEAQ. The CDR3 runs to 13 residues. CDR3 protein: CASSLDPGQPQHF. The CDR3 coding sequence is TGTGCCAGCAGCTTAGATCCCGGTCAGCCCCAGCATTTT. The whole variable domain, filled in from reference TRBV7-6 and TRBJ1-5, reads GAGVSQSPRYKVTKRGQDVALRCDPISGHVSLYWYRQALGQGPEFLTYFNYEAQQDKSGLPNDRFSAERPEGSISTLTIQRTEQRDSAMYRCASSLDPGQPQHFGDGTRLSIL.

The chain has TRBV2 and TRBJ1-4; perhaps TRBD1 as D (5 bases). CDR1 and CDR2 from the germline V gene are SNHLY and FYNNEI. CDR3 size: 14 residues. V lost 7 bases and J 1 base, leaving 10 bases between the germline ends. The CDR3 protein is CASNPQGTNEKLFF. As DNA, the CDR3 is TGTGCCAGCAATCCCCAGGGAACTAATGAAAAACTGTTTTTT. Drawing the rest from reference TRBV2 and TRBJ1-4, the complete variable domain is EPEVTQTPSHQVTQMGQEVILRCVPISNHLYFYWYRQILGQKVEFLVSFYNNEISEKSEIFDDQFSVERPDGSNFTLKIRSTKLEDSAMYFCASNPQGTNEKLFFGSGTQLSVL.

The J gene is TRBJ2-3, the V gene TRBV7-8; 12 positions agree with TRBD1. CDR1 and CDR2 from the germline V gene are SGHVS and FQNEAQ. The CDR3 spans 18 residues. V lost 2 bases and J lost 1; bases outside the gene matches: 7. DNA of the CDR3: TGTGCCAGCAGCTTAATTGGCCGGGACAGGGGGCGCACAGATACGCAGTATTTT. This codes for CASSLIGRDRGRTDTQYF.

The sample holds one count of this clone. This sequence joins TRBV7-2 and TRBJ2-7; D unresolved. The ends were cut back, 0 bases at V and 2 bases at J, with 5 bases in the middle. CDR3 length: 13 residues. Germline lookup yields CDR1 SGHTA and CDR2 FQGNSA. The CDR3 coding sequence is TGTGCCAGCAGCTTAGCAATCACCTACGAGCAGTACTTC. This codes for CASSLAITYEQYF.

V gene TRBV7-3 combines with J gene TRBJ2-1; D perhaps matches TRBD1 (6 bases). Trimming left V 5 bases short and J 9 bases short, with 14 bases between. Per the germline V gene, CDR1 is SGHTA and CDR2 is FQGTGA. The CDR3 runs 13 residues. Here the CDR3 DNA reads TGTGCCAGCAGCGGGGGCGGGTCGGGTGAGCAGTTCTTC. Translated: CASSGGGSGEQFF. Full variable domain (outside the CDR3, taken from reference TRBV7-3 and TRBJ2-1): GAGVSQTPSNKVTEKGKYVELRCDPISGHTALYWYRQSLGQGPEFLIYFQGTGAADDSGLPNDRFFAVRPEGSVSTLKIQRTERGDSAVYLCASSGGGSGEQFFGPGTRLTVL.

The CDR3 coding sequence is TGCAGCGTAGGGGACAGTTCTAATGAAAAACTGTTTTTT. Translated, it gives CSVGDSSNEKLFF. The chain is built from TRBV29-1 and TRBJ1-4; 7 bases fit TRBD1. V lost 6 bases to trimming and J lost 3 bases; unmatched junction nucleotides: 4. The length of the CDR3 is 13 residues. The germline CDR1 and CDR2 sequences are SQVTM and ANQGSEA.

In its sample, this clone was seen a few times. The chain has TRBV27 and TRBJ2-7, with TRBD2 identical over 7 bases. The germline V gene encodes CDR1 MNHEY and CDR2 SMNVEV (reference sequence). V shed 4 bases, J shed 4 bases, and the junction held 10 bases outside the gene matches. The CDR3 runs 15 residues. CDR3 region: CASSSRSGDFYEQYF. DNA of the CDR3: TGTGCCAGCAGTTCCCGGAGCGGGGACTTTTACGAGCAGTACTTC.

The rearrangement links TRBV9 to TRBJ2-3, with D possibly matching TRBD2 (6 bases). Germline V gene sequence: CDR1 SGDLS, CDR2 YYNGEE. The CDR3 is 16 residues long. V was shortened by 3 bases and J by 3 bases, with 17 bases between the two germline ends. CDR3: CASSGGTAPRTDTQYF. The DNA for the CDR3 is TGTGCCAGCAGCGGGGGGACTGCCCCTAGAACAGATACGCAGTATTTT.

CDR3 in DNA: TGTGCCAGCAGCTTAACCGACAGCGAGCGTCAGCCCCAGCATTTT. It codes for CASSLTDSERQPQHF. V and J are TRBV7-2 and TRBJ1-5, with a possible D match to TRBD1 (5 bases). The CDR3 consists of 15 residues. Germline V gene sequence: CDR1 SGHTA, CDR2 FQGNSA. Trimming removed 2 bases from V and 6 bases from J, with 14 bases in between.

The J gene is TRBJ1-2, the V gene TRBV6-4, with 7 bases matching TRBD1. The CDR3 has 19 amino acids. Losses at the gene ends were 3 bases for V and 3 bases for J; bases not matched to a gene: 19. CDR1 and CDR2 from the germline V gene are MRHNA and SNTAGT. The CDR3 sequence is CASSEQFFRGRTGYYGYTF. The CDR3, as DNA: TGTGCCAGCAGTGAGCAATTTTTCCGCGGACGGACAGGCTACTATGGCTACACCTTC.

The genes are TRBV29-1 and TRBJ2-1; no clear D. The CDR3 is 14 residues long. The germline gives CDR1 SQVTM, CDR2 ANQGSEA. The V gene lost 5 bases and the J gene lost 0 bases, with 11 bases spanning the gap. CDR3 sequence: CSVPILGSYNEQFF. The DNA for the CDR3 is TGCAGCGTTCCTATTCTTGGCTCCTACAATGAGCAGTTCTTC.

This chain joins TRBV4-3 and TRBJ2-7, with 10 positions matching TRBD1. The germline V gene has CDR1 LGHNA and CDR2 YSLEER. The CDR3 is 17 amino acids. Unmatched junction bases numbered 8, after V lost 0 bases and J lost 3 bases. The CDR3 region is CASSQDLVWDRGYEQYF. CDR3 DNA: TGCGCCAGCAGCCAAGATCTAGTTTGGGACAGGGGCTACGAGCAGTACTTC.

The chain employs TRBV5-1 and TRBJ2-2; 10 bases fit TRBD1. CDR1 is SGHRS, CDR2 YFSETQ, per germline. J gave up 4 bases and V 0 bases, and 3 bases lay outside the gene matches. The CDR3 is 16 residues long. The CDR3 sequence: CASSLGGQGGTGELFF. The CDR3 DNA sequence: TGCGCCAGCAGCTTGGGTGGACAGGGGGGCACCGGGGAGCTGTTTTTT.

This rearrangement joins TRBV30 to TRBJ1-2; no definite D call. This CDR3 has 13 residues. V lost 5 bases and J 3 bases, leaving 13 bases between the germline ends. Germline loops: CDR1 GTSNPN, CDR2 SVGIG (reference sequence). The CDR3 nucleotides are TGTGCCTGGGACCAGCGGCGGGACTATGGCTACACCTTC. It yields the protein CAWDQRRDYGYTF. Supplemented by reference TRBV30 and TRBJ1-2, the full variable domain reads SQTIHQWPATLVQPVGSPLSLECTVEGTSNPNLYWYRQAAGRGLQLLFYSVGIGQISSEVPQNLSASRPQDRQFILSSKKLLLSDSGFYLCAWDQRRDYGYTFGSGTRLTVV.

This clone was found a few times. The V and J genes are TRBV5-1 and TRBJ1-2; D gene uncertain. The V and J ends lost 0 bases and 7 bases respectively, with 4 bases between them. The CDR3 contains 11 residues. Germline loops: CDR1 SGHRS, CDR2 YFSETQ. CDR3 amino acids: CASSLDRGYTF. The CDR3 DNA is TGCGCCAGCAGCTTGGATCGTGGCTACACCTTC.

The CDR3 is CASSSDRSHQPQHF. CDR3 DNA: TGTGCCAGCAGCTCGGACAGGTCCCATCAGCCCCAGCATTTT. The chain employs TRBV5-6 and TRBJ1-5; TRBD1 matches 7 bases. The CDR3 has 14 amino acids. Losses at the gene ends were 3 bases for V and 5 bases for J; bases not matched to a gene: 5. CDR1 SGHDT and CDR2 YYEEEE come from the germline V gene. Complete variable domain (other parts from reference TRBV5-6 and TRBJ1-5): DAGVTQSPTHLIKTRGQQVTLRCSPKSGHDTVSWYQQALGQGPQFIFQYYEEEERQRGNFPDRFSGHQFPNYSSELNVNALLLGDSALYLCASSSDRSHQPQHFGDGTRLSIL.

J is TRBJ1-2 and V is TRBV14; possible D gene TRBD1, 6 bases. Germline assignment: CDR1 SGHDN and CDR2 FVKESK. The CDR3 runs to 22 residues. V was clipped by 2 bases and J by 2 bases, with 33 bases between them. The CDR3 sequence: CASSQRPGARLSEASPNYGYTF. CDR3 bases: TGTGCCAGCAGCCAAAGGCCAGGGGCGAGACTCAGTGAGGCAAGCCCCAACTATGGCTACACCTTC.

In its sample, this clone was seen a few times. The chain couples TRBV7-9 to TRBJ1-1; TRBD1 agrees at 8 bases. The V and J ends lost 5 bases and 12 bases, in that order; junction bases with no gene match: 8. The germline V gene encodes CDR1 SEHNR and CDR2 FQNEAQ (reference sequence). The CDR3 contains 12 residues. CDR3 residues: CASSARQGTTFF. The CDR3 nucleotides are TGTGCCAGCAGCGCCAGACAGGGGACGACTTTCTTT.

The chain combines TRBV28 with TRBJ2-3, with 7 bases fitting TRBD1. Germline loops: CDR1 MDHEN, CDR2 SYDVKM. The CDR3 spans 14 residues. Trimming took 6 bases from V and 4 from J; bases not matched to a gene: 7. The DNA of the CDR3 is TGTGCCAGCAGCCTCCAGGACAGGCCAGATACGCAGTATTTT. Its protein product is CASSLQDRPDTQYF.

The chain has TRBV4-2 and TRBJ1-1; 7 nucleotides line up with TRBD1. The CDR3 is 17 residues long. CDR1 LGHNA and CDR2 YNFKEQ come from the germline V gene. The V and J ends lost 3 bases and 0 bases, in that order; junction bases with no gene match: 10. In DNA, the CDR3 is TGTGCCAGCAGCCAGGCCGGGACAGTGAACATGAACACTGAAGCTTTCTTT. Its protein is CASSQAGTVNMNTEAFF.

The gene calls are TRBV2 and TRBJ1-1; D not certain. The CDR3 consists of 15 residues. Per germline, CDR1 SNHLY and CDR2 FYNNEI. The germline V and J ends were trimmed by 6 bases and 1 base, with 15 bases remaining between them. CDR3 in DNA: TGTGCCAGCAGGAGGGAAATCGGTCGGAACACTGAAGCTTTCTTT. Translated, it gives CASRREIGRNTEAFF.

This clone is a singleton in its sample. The genes are TRBV25-1 and TRBJ1-2; possible D gene TRBD1, 6 bases. Trimming took off 4 bases at V and 2 bases at J, with 23 bases between the two ends. The germline V gene encodes CDR1 MGHDK and CDR2 SYGVNS. The CDR3 length is 18 residues. DNA of the CDR3: TGTGCCAGCAGTGGACCGCTGGCTAACAGGGACGGCAACTATGGCTACACCTTC. The encoded protein is CASSGPLANRDGNYGYTF.

The chain combines TRBV9 with TRBJ2-2; TRBD2 aligns across 12 bases. Trimming removed 2 bases from V and 6 bases from J; junction bases left unmatched: 8. The CDR3 sequence is 17 residues long. Germline-derived CDR1 and CDR2 are SGDLS and YYNGEE. The CDR3, as DNA: TGTGCCAGCAGCGTGCTAGCGGGGGGGCCGTCTCCCGGGGAGCTGTTTTTT. Protein sequence: CASSVLAGGPSPGELFF.